Given below is one TCR beta chain in context. The data stem from a study of T-cell memory formation after mild COVID-19. The CDR3 has 14 residues. Germline V CDR1 and CDR2: MNHEY, SMNVEV (reference sequence). V trimming: 6 bases; J trimming: 1 base; junction bases outside the gene matches: 4. Each CDR3 protein is one row after TCRdb ran MiXCR on the 5' RACE reads. Of roughly 610,000 distinct CDR3 sequences listed, 17% are singletons. The TCR comes from an adult woman who had mild COVID-19 (a few samples of this study predate the infection). Cell type and time point are not known. Specimen: PBMCs or a T cell subset sorted from them (not recorded which). The chain recombines TRBV27 with TRBJ2-5; TRBD1 agrees at 8 bases. This chain's CDR3 is CASSRQGRQETQYF. The CDR3 region has the DNA TGTGCCAGCAGCCGACAGGGGCGCCAAGAGACCCAGTACTTC.